This TCR beta chain was sequenced during a study of T cell repertoires in cytomegalovirus infection. On the study more broadly: The study used recently identified HLA-C-restricted and well-studied HLA-B-restricted CMV epitopes. Indicated by public TCR beta signatures were CMV infection and matching HLA type.

TCRdb reprocessed the reads via MiXCR and lists one record per CDR3 protein. Of around 430,000 distinct CDR3 sequences in the sample, more than 40% were seen once. This clonotype was picked up a small number of times. Its antigen is undetermined. CDR1 is SGHVS, CDR2 FQNEAQ, per germline. The V and J ends lost 2 bases and 9 bases respectively, with 8 bases between them. The CDR3 is 11 amino acids. Study outcomes and limitations: Dominating the ex vivo response were HLA-C-restricted CMV-specific TCR beta clonotypes. Carriers of CMV plus the relevant HLA were identified by cumulative public TCR beta family frequency.

This material consisted of cultured PBMCs, taken from culture after CMV antigen stimulation. The chain is built from TRBV7-8 and TRBJ2-7, with D hard to call. This clonotype originated in a human donor in good health (CMV status not recorded). Some clones in this sample may be carry-over from other donors' samples. The CDR3 here is CASSLMTRQYF. The CDR3 DNA reads as TGTGCCAGCAGCTTAATGACCCGGCAGTACTTC.